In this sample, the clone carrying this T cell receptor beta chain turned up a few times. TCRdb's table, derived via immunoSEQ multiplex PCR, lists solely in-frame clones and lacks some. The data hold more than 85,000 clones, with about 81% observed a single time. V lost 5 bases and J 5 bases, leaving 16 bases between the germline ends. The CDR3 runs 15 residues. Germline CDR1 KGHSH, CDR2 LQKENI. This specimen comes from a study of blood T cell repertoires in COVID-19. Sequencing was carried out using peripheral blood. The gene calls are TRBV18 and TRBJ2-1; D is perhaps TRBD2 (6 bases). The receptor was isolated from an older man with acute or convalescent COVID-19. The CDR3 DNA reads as TGTGCCAGCTCAGCGGGGACCGGGCTTAACAATGAGCAGTTCTTC. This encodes CASSAGTGLNNEQFF.